This T cell receptor beta chain was documented in a study of T cells in Graves' hyperthyroidism and ophthalmopathy (dated by TCRdb to 2018 to 2020). Background for the entire study: Peripheral blood samples were taken at the time of initial diagnosis, prior to any treatment. An independent validation cohort of under 20 hyperthyroidism patients and approximately 17 patients who later progressed to ophthalmopathy tested prospective prediction of ophthalmopathy. The approximately 90 discovery patients were divided at random into training and test sets in a 7:3 ratio. A discovery cohort of about 95 patients, about 43 with Graves' ophthalmopathy and about 58 with stable Graves' hyperthyroidism, was used to find distinguishing TCR V-J signatures. In addition, the study compared T-cell repertoires in thyroid tissue and in blood from several Graves' hyperthyroidism patients. The paper describes TCR Vbeta CDR3 sequencing of 135 peripheral blood samples, made up of about 41 ophthalmopathy patients, approximately 73 hyperthyroidism patients and about 17 progressor patients. After blood sampling, hyperthyroidism patients were treated with methimazole at a starting dose of 30 mg daily, and ophthalmopathy patients were treated with high-dose intravenous methylprednisolone.

As concerns this clonotype: Its antigen is currently not known. Base quality data are lacking; no much larger clone is found one base away.

The paper as a whole reports these results and caveats: Sample size was not statistically predetermined, and blinding of investigators to group allocation was not performed. In validation, the model predicted progression to ophthalmopathy a median of 6.5 months before onset, with approximately 68% sensitivity and 72.22% specificity. Most expanded thyroid clonotypes (frequency above 0.001) were also detected in blood, suggesting blood repertoires may reflect thyroid immune responses. In cross-validation, a model built on a 13 V-J signature told ophthalmopathy apart from stable hyperthyroidism with 85% to 90% sensitivity and about 81% specificity, and in testing the same model reached 80%/75%.

The TCR beta CDR3 regions were amplified from the RNA transcripts. A first-round RT-PCR of the TCR CDR3 used the HTBI primer set with the Qiagen OneStep RT-PCR kit. The libraries were constructed in a second round of multiplex PCR and then size-selected and purified. Libraries were sequenced paired-end with 100 bp reads on an Illumina HiSeq2000. As for the original processing: SOAPnuke was used to process the raw data, removing reads that contained adapters or uncalled bases, had a mean Phred below 15, or lacked an exact match to the constant primer or identifier. COPE v1.2.5 was used to merge high-quality paired reads, and clonotypes were defined as unique nucleotide sequences. Clonotypes were aligned to IMGT TRBV, TRBD and TRBJ reference segments using MiTCR v1.1. Analysis was restricted to V-J combinations with a frequency above 0.0001, which covered 98% to 99.2% of repertoires. A TCS score was defined as the ratio of F50 (clonal expansion) to E x V (chaos), with BLOSUM62-based TCRdist applied between CDR3 peptides within each V-J. Welch's t-statistics and random forest reduced approximately 520 V-J features to roughly 13, which were used in a naive Bayes classifier (R e1071). The raw public reads went through TCRdb reprocessing: fastp at Q25, MiXCR clone calling, in-frame beta chains kept. Rows matching on CDR3 protein sequence are summarized as one entry with the most common DNA and genes. TCRdb, rather than the study authors, made the V and J calls. Here the sample has 390,000 or so distinct CDR3 sequences; roughly 14% occur a single time. Of the sample, around 13% is held by the ten largest clones.

Trimming takes 6 bases from V and 4 bases from J, and the germline ends sit 12 bases apart. The CDR1 and CDR2 encoded by the germline V gene are MNHNS and SASEGT. The cysteine opens and the phenylalanine closes a CDR3 of 13 amino acids. Only the CDR3 DNA is retained, 39 bases long and in frame from the first base. Ophthalmopathy patients had moderately to severely active disease, with a Clinical Activity Score of 3 or more, a NOSPECS grade of 4 or more, and a disease duration of less than 3 months. The study excluded patients with uncontrolled infections, other autoimmune diseases, pregnancy or lactation. Clinical symptoms, serum thyroxine and TRAb, thyroid ultrasound, and orbital computed tomography formed the basis for the diagnoses. Ficoll-Paque density gradient centrifugation was used to isolate PBMCs from under 11 ml of fresh peripheral blood. Trizol reagent was used to extract total RNA, and RNA quality was then checked on an Agilent 2100 Bioanalyzer.

The TCR was taken from a man between 18 and 35 years old with Graves' ophthalmopathy. This sequence uses TRBV6-1 and TRBJ1-2, with the D gene uncertain. The specimen sequenced was blood. The CDR3 reads CASSPSGLYGYTF. The DNA is as follows: TGTGCCAGCAGCCCCTCAGGTCTCTATGGCTACACCTTC.